This T cell receptor beta chain was recovered during a study of neurological immune-mediated disorders. V was cut by 8 bases and J by 4 bases, with 15 bases left in between. This CDR3 is 12 amino acids long. The V gene's germline CDR1 is SQVTM and CDR2 ANQGSEA. cDNA synthesis was performed by 5'RACE with 10-nucleotide random UMIs. One entry per CDR3 protein, called by TCRdb with MiXCR from the 5' RACE reads. Of fewer than 80,000 distinct CDR3 sequences in the sample, less than 6% are singletons; the top ten hold about 3.2%. This clonotype was seen at least ten times. The sample was PBMCs. This TCR derives from a woman between 50 and 59 years old with multiple sclerosis. The V call is TRBV29-1, the J call TRBJ2-7; tentatively, D is TRBD2 (6 bases). CDR3: CSTPGRGYEQYV. CDR3 bases: TGCAGCACACCGGGACGGGGGTACGAGCAGTACGTC.